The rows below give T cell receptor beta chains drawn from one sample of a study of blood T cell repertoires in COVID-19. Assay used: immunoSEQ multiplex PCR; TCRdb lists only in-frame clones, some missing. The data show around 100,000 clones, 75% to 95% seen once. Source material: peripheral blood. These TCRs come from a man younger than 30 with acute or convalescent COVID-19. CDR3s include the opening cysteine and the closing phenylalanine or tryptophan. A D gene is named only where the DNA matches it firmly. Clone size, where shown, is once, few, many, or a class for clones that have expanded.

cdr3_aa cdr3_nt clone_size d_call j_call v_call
CSVRQGGGYTF TGCAGCGTTCGGCAGGGAGGGGGCTACACCTTC - - TRBJ1-2 TRBV29-1
CASSTQGYEQYF TGTGCCAGCAGTACACAGGGCTACGAGCAGTACTTC - - TRBJ2-7 TRBV6-5
CASIESEGRDTEAFF TGTGCCAGCATAGAGTCGGAGGGTCGGGACACTGAAGCTTTCTTT - - TRBJ1-1 TRBV2
CASSQDLQGYTF TGTGCCAGCAGCCAAGATCTGCAGGGCTACACCTTC once - TRBJ1-2 TRBV3-1/TRBV3-2
CASTPWAGSTEAFF TGTGCCAGTACCCCCTGGGCGGGGAGCACTGAAGCTTTCTTT - - TRBJ1-1 TRBV19
CSVGQGTSGNTIYF TGCAGCGTGGGACAGGGGACCTCTGGAAACACCATATATTTT - TRBD1 TRBJ1-3 TRBV29-1
CASSPRGSTEAFF TGTGCCAGCAGCCCCAGGGGGAGCACTGAAGCTTTCTTT - TRBD1 TRBJ1-1 TRBV14
CASSLQGDTIYF TGTGCCAGCAGCTTGCAGGGGGACACCATATATTTT - TRBD1 TRBJ1-3 TRBV5-5
CASSLSPGSGNTIYF TGTGCCAGCAGTTTATCCCCCGGCTCTGGAAACACCATATATTTT - - TRBJ1-3 TRBV27
CASSTLVGDRGRVDTQYF TGTGCCAGTAGTACACTCGTGGGGGACAGGGGGCGAGTAGATACGCAGTATTTT - TRBD1 TRBJ2-3 TRBV19
CSVEVTSTDTQYF TGCAGCGTTGAAGTTACTAGCACAGATACGCAGTATTTT - - TRBJ2-3 TRBV29-1
CASLQCRSYNEQFF TGTGCCAGCTTACAGTGTCGCTCCTACAATGAGCAGTTCTTC - - TRBJ2-1 TRBV19
CASSYGGDRDDGYTF TGTGCCAGCAGTTACGGAGGGGACAGGGATGATGGCTACACCTTC - TRBD1 TRBJ1-2 TRBV6-5
CASSPTPGSGQYF TGTGCCAGTAGTCCAACCCCCGGGAGCGGGCAGTATTTT - - TRBJ2-3 TRBV19
CASSLDGTANTEAFF TGTGCCAGCAGCTTAGATGGGACAGCTAACACTGAAGCTTTCTTT - TRBD1 TRBJ1-1 TRBV11-3
CAWSGRAGAAGDEQFF TGTGCCTGGAGTGGCCGCGCGGGAGCCGCTGGGGATGAGCAGTTCTTC - TRBD2 TRBJ2-1 TRBV30
CASSLEWQAEAFF TGTGCCAGCAGCTTGGAGTGGCAGGCTGAAGCTTTCTTT few - TRBJ1-1 TRBV5-5
CASREDRERHITYTF TGCGCCAGCAGGGAGGACAGGGAGCGCCATATAACCTACACCTTC - TRBD1 TRBJ1-2 TRBV5-1
CASSPNSQGWGGYTF TGTGCCAGCAGCCCCAACTCCCAGGGATGGGGTGGCTACACCTTC once - TRBJ1-2 TRBV9
CASSVPSGQYNSPLHF TGTGCCAGCAGTGTACCTTCGGGACAGTATAATTCACCCCTCCACTTT - TRBD1 TRBJ1-6 TRBV6-1
CASSRTSGSQVDTQYF TGTGCCAGCAGCCGGACCAGCGGGAGCCAGGTAGATACGCAGTATTTT - TRBD2 TRBJ2-3 TRBV7-9
CASSPGQGTYNEQFF TGTGCCAGCAGCCCGGGACAGGGGACCTACAATGAGCAGTTCTTC - TRBD1 TRBJ2-1 TRBV4-2
CASSTKGKLQGAAQNTGELFF TGTGCCAGCAGTACAAAAGGTAAACTCCAGGGGGCAGCCCAGAACACCGGGGAGCTGTTTTTT - TRBD1 TRBJ2-2 TRBV27
CASSWGQGGTEAFF TGCGCCAGCAGCTGGGGACAGGGTGGCACTGAAGCTTTCTTT - TRBD1 TRBJ1-1 TRBV5-1
CASSQVDSRTSRGYTF TGTGCCAGCAGCCAAGTGGACAGCAGAACGTCCCGTGGCTACACCTTC - - TRBJ1-2 TRBV3-1/TRBV3-2
CASSFQGGTEAFF TGTGCCAGCAGTTTTCAGGGAGGCACTGAAGCTTTCTTT - - TRBJ1-1 TRBV12-3/TRBV12-4
CASSSPQQGIDSPLHF TGTGCCAGCAGCTCCCCTCAACAGGGAATCGATTCACCCCTCCACTTT - - TRBJ1-6 TRBV5-5
CASSGGLAGGQETQYF TGCGCCAGCAGCGGGGGACTAGCGGGAGGCCAAGAGACCCAGTACTTC - TRBD2 TRBJ2-5 TRBV5-1